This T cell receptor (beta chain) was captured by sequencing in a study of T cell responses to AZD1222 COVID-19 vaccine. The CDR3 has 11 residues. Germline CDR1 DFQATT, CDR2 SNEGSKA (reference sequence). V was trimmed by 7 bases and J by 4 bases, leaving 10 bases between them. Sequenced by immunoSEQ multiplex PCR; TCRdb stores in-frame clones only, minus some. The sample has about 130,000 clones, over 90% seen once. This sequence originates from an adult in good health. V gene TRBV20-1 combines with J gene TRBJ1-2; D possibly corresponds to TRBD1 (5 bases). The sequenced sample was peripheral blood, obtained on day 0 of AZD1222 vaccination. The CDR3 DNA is TGCAGTGTTTTAGGGGTCTATGGCTACACCTTC. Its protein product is CSVLGVYGYTF.